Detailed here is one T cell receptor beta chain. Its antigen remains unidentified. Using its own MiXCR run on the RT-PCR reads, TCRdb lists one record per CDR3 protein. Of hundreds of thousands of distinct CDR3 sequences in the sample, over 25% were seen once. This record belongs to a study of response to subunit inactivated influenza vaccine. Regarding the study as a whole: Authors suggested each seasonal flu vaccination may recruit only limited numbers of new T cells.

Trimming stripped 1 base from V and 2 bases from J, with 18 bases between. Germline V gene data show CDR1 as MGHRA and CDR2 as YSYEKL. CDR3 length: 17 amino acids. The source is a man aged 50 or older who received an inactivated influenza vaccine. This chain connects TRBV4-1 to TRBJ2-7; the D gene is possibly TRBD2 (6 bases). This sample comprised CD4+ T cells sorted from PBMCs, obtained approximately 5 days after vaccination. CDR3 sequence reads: CASSQGGGGSDTYEQYF. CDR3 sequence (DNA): TGCGCCAGCAGCCAAGGAGGTGGAGGGTCAGATACCTACGAGCAGTACTTC.